These 2 T cell receptor beta chains were sequenced from one sample in a study of T cell clones after liver transplantation (dated by TCRdb to about 2019). Library generation was performed with the immunoSEQ multiplex PCR assay. In TCRdb, the immuneACCESS table is reduced to in-frame sequences with V and J assigned. These tables do not hold every clone; where another copy was compared, an unresolved V gene accounts for under half, and the others remain unexplained. Within this sample are tens of thousands of clones, with nearly 95% of them counted one time only. The ten largest clones represent less than 1% of the sample. The input for sequencing was CD4+ T cells from blood, taken roughly 25 months after liver transplant. These receptors were taken from a human patient who received a liver transplant. The graft donor may be the source of some T cells after a transplant.

The V call is TRBV18, the J call TRBJ1-1; D is undetermined. CDR1 is KGHSH and CDR2 is LQKENI in the germline V gene. Trimming left V 6 bases short and J 1 base short, with 12 bases between. CDR3 size: 14 residues. In DNA form, the CDR3 reads TGTGCCAGCTCGAACGAGGTTACGAACACTGAAGCTTTCTTT. This encodes CASSNEVTNTEAFF.

The chain joins TRBV5-1 to TRBJ2-2, with no clear D. V lost 4 bases to trimming and J lost 7 bases, with 8 bases between them. The length of the CDR3 is 12 residues. Germline V lookup: CDR1 SGHRS, CDR2 YFSETQ. The CDR3 sequence: CASSLFDGELFF. In DNA, the CDR3 is TGCGCCAGCAGCCTGTTCGACGGGGAGCTGTTTTTT.